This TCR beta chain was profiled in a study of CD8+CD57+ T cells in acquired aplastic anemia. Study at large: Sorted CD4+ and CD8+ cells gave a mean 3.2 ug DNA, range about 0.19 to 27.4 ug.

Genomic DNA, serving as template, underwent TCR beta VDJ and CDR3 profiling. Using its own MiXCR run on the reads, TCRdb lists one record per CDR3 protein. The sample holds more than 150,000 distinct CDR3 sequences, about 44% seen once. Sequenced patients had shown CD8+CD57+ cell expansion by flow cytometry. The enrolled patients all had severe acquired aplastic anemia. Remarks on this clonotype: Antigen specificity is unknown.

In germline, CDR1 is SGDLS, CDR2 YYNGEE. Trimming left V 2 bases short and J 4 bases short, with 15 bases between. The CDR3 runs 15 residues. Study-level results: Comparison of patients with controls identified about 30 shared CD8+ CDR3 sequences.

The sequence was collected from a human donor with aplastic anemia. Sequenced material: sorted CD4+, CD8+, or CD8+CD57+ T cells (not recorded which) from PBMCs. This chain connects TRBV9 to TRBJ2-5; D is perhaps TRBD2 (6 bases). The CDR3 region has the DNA TGTGCCAGCAGCGTGGGAACTAGCCCCCTAGAGACCCAGTACTTC. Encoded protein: CASSVGTSPLETQYF. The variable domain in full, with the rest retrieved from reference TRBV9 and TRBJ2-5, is DSGVTQTPKHLITATGQRVTLRCSPRSGDLSVYWYQQSLDQGLQFLIQYYNGEERAKGNILERFSAQQFPDLHSELNLSSLELGDSALYFCASSVGTSPLETQYFGPGTRLLVL.